The 21 T cell receptor beta chains in this list originate from one sample, sequenced in a study of CD8 T cells in Susac syndrome. Random hexamers served to reverse transcribe about 0.45 to 1 ug RNA. TCRdb reprocessed the immunoSEQ multiplex PCR reads with MiXCR, giving one entry per CDR3 protein. The sample comprises some 300,000 distinct CDR3 sequences, 70% to 90% of which are singletons, and approximately 0.18% rests with the top ten. The sequenced sample consisted of CD8+ T cells from PBMCs. These receptors were obtained from a human donor with multiple sclerosis.

This CDR3 is CSAPGPTQYF. CDR3 in DNA: TGCAGCGCACCGGGACCAACGCAGTATTTT. This chain uses TRBV29-1 with TRBJ2-3; D is perhaps TRBD1 or TRBD2 (5 bases each). V shed 7 bases and J shed 9 bases, with 11 bases lying between them. This CDR3 region has 10 residues. Germline CDR1 is SQVTM and CDR2 is ANQGSEA.

The gene calls are TRBV29-1 and TRBJ2-7; possibly TRBD2 for D (5 bases). The CDR3 loop spans 14 amino acids. Per the germline V gene, CDR1 is SQVTM and CDR2 is ANQGSEA. Deletions cut 1 base from V and 2 bases from J, with 12 bases between. The CDR3: CSVEGVGDTYEQYF. The CDR3 bases are TGCAGCGTTGAAGGCGTCGGGGATACCTACGAGCAGTACTTC.

With respect to this clonotype: At one boundary the junction diverges from the germline segment, which might be a read error. The V gene is TRBV29-1, the J gene TRBJ2-1; 14 bases agree with TRBD2. The CDR3 totals 17 residues. CDR1 and CDR2 from the germline V gene are SQVTM and ANQGSEA. The CDR3 nucleotides read TGCAGCGTCGAAGAGACTAGCGGGGGGGCGGTCTACAATGAGCAGTTCTTC. It yields the protein CSVEETSGGAVYNEQFF.

The chain combines TRBV6-5 with TRBJ2-1; 8 bases are shared with TRBD2. The CDR3 length is 14 residues. The J segment lost 6 bases and the V segment lost 4 bases, leaving 5 bases of the junction unmatched. Germline V gene sequence: CDR1 MNHEY, CDR2 SVGAGI. In DNA, the CDR3 is TGTGCCAGCAGTTCCGGGGGGGGAGTCAATGAGCAGTTCTTC. It specifies CASSSGGGVNEQFF.

The rearrangement links TRBV28 to TRBJ2-7; TRBD2 aligns across 12 bases. Losses at the gene ends were 2 bases for V and 2 bases for J; bases not matched to a gene: 10. This CDR3 comprises 18 residues. Germline V lookup: CDR1 MDHEN, CDR2 SYDVKM. The CDR3 protein is CASSLGLAGPSYAYEQYF. CDR3 nucleotide sequence: TGTGCCAGCAGTTTAGGACTAGCGGGACCTTCCTACGCCTACGAGCAGTACTTC. Complete variable domain (other parts from reference TRBV28 and TRBJ2-7): DVKVTQSSRYLVKRTGEKVFLECVQDMDHENMFWYRQDPGLGLRLIYFSYDVKMKEKGDIPEGYSVSREKKERFSLILESASTNQTSMYLCASSLGLAGPSYAYEQYFGPGTRLTVT.

The chain recombines TRBV28 with TRBJ1-2; weak D call: TRBD1 (5 bases). The CDR3 runs 15 residues. The germline V and J ends were trimmed by 6 bases and 8 bases, with 22 bases remaining between them. From germline, CDR1 is MDHEN and CDR2 SYDVKM. The CDR3 spells CASSSPRAVGEGYTF. CDR3 DNA sequence: TGTGCCAGCAGCTCCCCGAGGGCAGTGGGGGAAGGCTACACCTTC.

The rearrangement links TRBV14 to TRBJ2-1; 8 bases fit TRBD1. Germline V gene sequence: CDR1 SGHDN, CDR2 FVKESK. The CDR3 is 15 residues long. After removal of 2 bases from V and 7 bases from J, the junction contained 7 bases not matched to a gene. This chain's CDR3 is CASSQPGQGWNEQFF. The CDR3 nucleotides read TGTGCCAGCAGCCAACCCGGACAGGGATGGAATGAGCAGTTCTTC.

The gene calls are TRBV7-9 and TRBJ1-3; D not resolved. V lost 2 bases and J 0 bases, leaving 11 bases between the germline ends. The CDR3 is 16 amino acids. CDR1 and CDR2 (germline): SEHNR, FQNEAQ (reference sequence). The CDR3 DNA sequence: TGTGCCAGCAGCTTATCTTCACCGAGCTCTGGAAACACCATATATTTT. It is translated as CASSLSSPSSGNTIYF.

V is TRBV6-4 and J is TRBJ2-2; TRBD1 is a possible D gene (6 bases). The germline V gene encodes CDR1 MRHNA and CDR2 SNTAGT. The CDR3 extends over 15 amino acids. V lost 3 bases and J 1 base, leaving 9 bases between the germline ends. The CDR3 region has the DNA TGTGCCAGCAGTGAGAACAGGGTGAACACCGGGGAGCTGTTTTTT. Translated: CASSENRVNTGELFF.

The chain combines TRBV25-1 with TRBJ1-1; D not certain. V shed 5 bases and J shed 0 bases, with 13 bases lying between them. The V gene's germline CDR1 is MGHDK and CDR2 SYGVNS. This CDR3 spans 15 amino acids. CDR3 protein: CASSPGVGMNTEAFF. DNA for the CDR3: TGTGCCAGCAGTCCGGGCGTGGGGATGAACACTGAAGCTTTCTTT.

The J gene is TRBJ1-2, the V gene TRBV7-9; no clear D gene. The germline CDR1 and CDR2 sequences are SEHNR and FQNEAQ (reference sequence). The CDR3 loop spans 17 amino acids. Trimming removed 5 bases at V and 4 bases at J, with 23 bases between. In DNA, the CDR3 is TGTGCCAGCAGCGTAAGCTCAGTTCCTAGCCGTTCCTATGGCTACACCTTC. Translation: CASSVSSVPSRSYGYTF.

This clonotype was observed once. This chain uses TRBV12-3 or TRBV12-4 with TRBJ2-3; D unresolved. This CDR3 is 15 amino acids long. V lost 3 bases and J lost 5, with 15 bases in between. The CDR3 DNA sequence: TGTGCCAGCAGTTTGGGCCTGGGTTCCGAAGATACGCAGTATTTT. Amino acids: CASSLGLGSEDTQYF.

The chain links TRBV29-1 to TRBJ1-1; D remains unclear. The CDR3 has 13 residues. Germline loops: CDR1 SQVTM, CDR2 ANQGSEA. The V end was cut by 4 bases, the J end by 0 bases, with 9 bases between. The CDR3 DNA is TGCAGCGTTGTCCCAACTATGAACACTGAAGCTTTCTTT. Translated: CSVVPTMNTEAFF.

The V gene is TRBV25-1, the J gene TRBJ1-2; D gene unclear. Trimming took 6 bases from V and 1 from J, leaving 12 bases between them. Germline values: CDR1 MGHDK, CDR2 SYGVNS. The CDR3 sequence is 14 residues long. The CDR3 spells CASSSSARNYGYTF. CDR3 nucleotide sequence: TGTGCCAGCAGCAGCTCCGCCCGTAACTATGGCTACACCTTC.

The chain uses TRBV6-5 and TRBJ1-1; a weak D match, TRBD1 (6 bases). Germline V gene sequence: CDR1 MNHEY, CDR2 SVGAGI. Trimming took 0 bases from V and 4 from J, leaving 18 bases between them. The CDR3 runs 17 residues. CDR3 sequence (DNA): TGTGCCAGCAGTTACTCGATTTTGGGGGGCGTCCCCACTGAAGCTTTCTTT. Translation: CASSYSILGGVPTEAFF.

This clonotype was picked up a small number of times. The CDR3 DNA reads as TGCAGCGTTGCTAGCGGCCGTGCCTACGAGCAGTACTTC. Amino acids: CSVASGRAYEQYF. The chain is built from TRBV29-1 and TRBJ2-7; 7 positions agree with TRBD2. V was clipped by 4 bases and J by 2 bases; unmatched bases: 5. Germline CDR1 SQVTM, CDR2 ANQGSEA. This CDR3 is built from 13 residues.

The chain carries TRBV28 and TRBJ2-5; 9 bases map to TRBD1. The CDR3 has 15 residues. The V gene's germline CDR1 is MDHEN and CDR2 SYDVKM. Unmatched junction bases numbered 8, after V lost 7 bases and J lost 2 bases. The CDR3 DNA sequence: TGTGCCAGCACCTCAATAGGACAGGGGCAAGAGACCCAGTACTTC. As protein: CASTSIGQGQETQYF.

The genes are TRBV7-2 and TRBJ2-3; possible D gene TRBD2, 5 bases. Germline lookup yields CDR1 SGHTA and CDR2 FQGNSA. V lost 3 bases and J 4 bases, leaving 14 bases between the germline ends. This CDR3 contains 15 residues. The CDR3 nucleotides read TGTGCCAGCAGCTTGCGGGTCCAATACTCAGATACGCAGTATTTT. This sequence encodes CASSLRVQYSDTQYF.

The genes are TRBV20-1 and TRBJ2-7; D is unresolved. The ends were cut back, 3 bases at V and 5 bases at J, with 17 bases in the middle. The length of the CDR3 is 14 residues. The germline gives CDR1 DFQATT, CDR2 SNEGSKA (reference sequence). The CDR3 DNA reads TGCAGTGCTAGTTCCGCGAAGGCGATTAACGAGCAGTACTTC. It encodes CSASSAKAINEQYF.

The genes are TRBV15 and TRBJ2-2, with D possibly being TRBD2 (6 bases). Germline V lookup: CDR1 LNHNV, CDR2 YYDKDF (reference sequence). With 8 bases removed from V and 5 bases from J, the gap between germline ends came to 18 bases. This CDR3 region has 15 residues. The CDR3 reads CATSLWGEETGELFF. The DNA for the CDR3 is TGTGCCACCTCACTATGGGGGGAGGAGACCGGGGAGCTGTTTTTT.

Only a few counts were recorded for this clonotype. The rearrangement joins TRBV19 to TRBJ2-7; D call uncertain. Germline assignment: CDR1 LNHDA and CDR2 SQIVND (reference sequence). Trimming took 4 bases from V and 1 from J, leaving 17 bases between them. CDR3 length: 16 residues. The CDR3 here is CASSTHPSYSSYEQYF. The CDR3 DNA reads as TGTGCCAGTAGTACTCACCCCAGTTATTCTTCCTACGAGCAGTACTTC.